This T cell receptor beta chain was recovered during a study of T cell changes during pregnancy in multiple sclerosis. The V end lost 1 base, the J end lost 0 bases, and 13 bases lay between the germline ends. This CDR3 is 16 amino acids long. Per the germline V gene, CDR1 is SGDLS and CDR2 is YYNGEE. TCRdb's table, derived via immunoSEQ multiplex PCR, lists solely in-frame clones and lacks some. The table records 36,000 or so clones, 85% to 90% of them present only once. This chain links TRBV9 with TRBJ1-2; the D gene is possibly TRBD1 (5 bases). This material consisted of CD4+ T cells from peripheral blood mononuclear cells, taken in the first trimester of pregnancy. This clonotype originated in a female donor with multiple sclerosis, enrolled in a pregnancy study. CDR3 region: CASSVSGDWTNYGYTF. In nucleotides, the CDR3 is TGTGCCAGCAGCGTAAGTGGGGACTGGACTAACTATGGCTACACCTTC. The full variable domain, in which reference TRBV9 and TRBJ1-2 provide the parts outside the CDR3, is DSGVTQTPKHLITATGQRVTLRCSPRSGDLSVYWYQQSLDQGLQFLIQYYNGEERAKGNILERFSAQQFPDLHSELNLSSLELGDSALYFCASSVSGDWTNYGYTFGSGTRLTVV.